This T cell receptor (beta chain) stems from a study of T cell changes during pregnancy in multiple sclerosis. Only in-frame clones appear in the TCRdb table, and some are missing; sequencing was by immunoSEQ multiplex PCR. The sample consists of tens of thousands of clones, 93% of them appearing once. This clone was recorded once. The specimen comprised peripheral blood, sampled after pregnancy. The TCR originated in a female donor with multiple sclerosis, enrolled in a pregnancy study.

The CDR3 here is CASSLKAGGETQYF. DNA of the CDR3: TGTGCCAGCAGCCTAAAAGCGGGGGGGGAGACCCAGTACTTC. The chain links TRBV5-4 to TRBJ2-5; 10 bases fit TRBD2. Trimming cost V 4 bases and J 5 bases; bases outside gene matches: 5. Germline CDR1 reads SGHNT; CDR2 reads YYREEE (reference sequence). The length of the CDR3 is 14 residues. The whole variable domain, remainder taken from reference TRBV5-4 and TRBJ2-5, is ETGVTQSPTHLIKTRGQQVTLRCSSQSGHNTVSWYQQALGQGPQFIFQYYREEENGRGNFPPRFSGLQFPNYSSELNVNALELDDSALYLCASSLKAGGETQYFGPGTRLLVL.